This TCR beta chain was identified in a study of cytomegalovirus exposure and HLA in healthy donors. Overall study results and limits: An apparent linkage of common viral pathogens to several of the most significant clusters emerged in a later analysis.

Amplification used 60 Vbeta primers and 13 Jbeta primers. Assay: immunoSEQ multiplex PCR; the TCRdb copy retains only in-frame clones and omits some. The profile covers 95,000 to 100,000 clones, with about 80% appearing a single time and about 4% taken by the ten largest. Trimming removed 3 bases from V and 1 base from J; junction bases left unmatched: 13. This CDR3 is 19 amino acids long. CDR1 and CDR2 from the germline V gene are SGHAT and FQNNGV. Of note for this clone: The antigen is undetermined.

All donors participated as healthy donors of bone marrow. The receptor was isolated from a man aged 40-49 years in good health and CMV-seronegative. Input material: PBMCs. The V call is TRBV11-2, the J call TRBJ2-7; the match to TRBD2 covers 12 bases. The CDR3 here is CASSFSSGGALTRSYEQYF. The CDR3 coding sequence is TGTGCCAGCAGCTTCTCTAGCGGGGGGGCTTTAACAAGATCCTACGAGCAGTACTTC.